The 23 T cell receptor beta chains below were found in one sample sequenced in a study of blood T cells in healthy people across ages. It was with a sample-barcoded 5' primer and a J-beta primer mix that a second PCR of about 6 to 11 cycles was run. One entry per CDR3 protein, called by TCRdb with MiXCR from the 5' RACE reads. The data hold 1,300,000 or so distinct CDR3 sequences, with 59% observed a single time. The specimen sequenced was blood. These receptor sequences come from a man aged 18 to 29 in good health.

This clonotype was detected a few times. V usage is TRBV7-2 and J usage is TRBJ1-1; D gene ambiguous. Germline V gene lookup returns CDR1 SGHTA and CDR2 FQGNSA. V lost 1 base and J 2 bases, leaving 8 bases between the germline ends. The CDR3 extends over 14 amino acids. For the CDR3, the DNA is TGTGCCAGCAGCTTAGTTACGGAAAACACTGAAGCTTTCTTT. Translating gives CASSLVTENTEAFF.

V and J are TRBV5-1 and TRBJ2-1; 9 bases fit TRBD2. V lost 4 bases, J lost 4 bases, and 12 bases stayed unmatched. The germline V gene encodes CDR1 SGHRS and CDR2 YFSETQ. CDR3 length equals 17 residues. The CDR3 region is CASSRVKAGGRYNEQFF. The CDR3, as DNA: TGCGCCAGCAGCCGGGTTAAGGCGGGGGGGAGGTACAATGAGCAGTTCTTC. Complete variable domain (other parts from reference TRBV5-1 and TRBJ2-1): KAGVTQTPRYLIKTRGQQVTLSCSPISGHRSVSWYQQTPGQGLQFLFEYFSETQRNKGNFPGRFSGRQFSNSRSEMNVSTLELGDSALYLCASSRVKAGGRYNEQFFGPGTRLTVL.

Points on this clonotype: The junction shows a germline mismatch at one end, possibly a read error. The V and J genes are TRBV29-1 and TRBJ2-3; 10 bases fit TRBD1. CDR1 SQVTM and CDR2 ANQGSEA come from the germline V gene. This CDR3 contains 16 residues. The CDR3 sequence is CSVVVAGQGSTETQYF. Written as DNA, the CDR3 is TGCAGCGTTGTGGTAGCGGGACAGGGGTCTACAGAGACGCAGTATTTT.

The genes are TRBV12-3 or TRBV12-4 and TRBJ2-7; D is unclear. This CDR3 contains 14 residues. V dropped 3 bases and J dropped 7 bases, with 16 bases sitting between them. CDR3 residues: CASSFHQLLSEQYF. Here the CDR3 DNA reads TGTGCCAGCAGTTTTCACCAACTTCTATCGGAGCAGTACTTC.

The rearrangement joins TRBV3-1 to TRBJ2-2; possibly TRBD2 for D (5 bases). This CDR3 is 12 amino acids long. V lost 7 bases and J lost 8, with 11 bases in between. Germline values: CDR1 LGHDT, CDR2 YNNKEL (reference sequence). The CDR3: CASIPRTGELFF. Here the CDR3 DNA reads TGTGCCAGCATCCCGAGGACTGGGGAGCTGTTTTTT.

The sample holds one count of this clonotype. V gene TRBV2 combines with J gene TRBJ2-1; D call uncertain. Trimming took off 7 bases at V and 0 bases at J, with 13 bases between the two ends. Looked up from germline, CDR1 is SNHLY and CDR2 is FYNNEI. This CDR3 has 15 amino acids. CDR3 amino acids: CASKVGGSSYNEQFF. In nucleotides, the CDR3 is TGTGCCAGCAAAGTAGGTGGCAGCTCCTACAATGAGCAGTTCTTC. Full variable domain (rest looked up from reference TRBV2 and TRBJ2-1): EPEVTQTPSHQVTQMGQEVILRCVPISNHLYFYWYRQILGQKVEFLVSFYNNEISEKSEIFDDQFSVERPDGSNFTLKIRSTKLEDSAMYFCASKVGGSSYNEQFFGPGTRLTVL.

CDR3 in DNA: TGTGCCAGCAGCCCAACTAATGACAGGGAACTGGGCTACACCTTC. This encodes CASSPTNDRELGYTF. The gene calls are TRBV3-1 and TRBJ1-2, with 7 positions matching TRBD1. CDR3 length: 15 amino acids. In germline, CDR1 is LGHDT, CDR2 YNNKEL (reference sequence). The V and J ends lost 4 bases and 8 bases, in that order; junction bases with no gene match: 13.

The chain is built from TRBV7-9 and TRBJ2-5; D is undetermined. The germline V gene encodes CDR1 SEHNR and CDR2 FQNEAQ (reference sequence). V lost 3 bases and J 4 bases, leaving 18 bases between the germline ends. The CDR3 is 16 residues long. CDR3 amino acids: CASSFGQRGGGETQYF. The DNA of the CDR3 is TGTGCCAGCAGCTTCGGTCAGCGTGGCGGTGGAGAGACCCAGTACTTC.

J is TRBJ2-5 and V is TRBV28, with TRBD1 matching over 7 bases. The tail of the sequence fits TRBJ2-7 better, so the J call may be wrong. CDR3 length: 14 amino acids. CDR1 and CDR2 (germline): MDHEN, SYDVKM. The CDR3 protein is CASRLQGTLYEQYF. CDR3 DNA: TGTGCCAGCAGACTACAGGGGACCTTATACGAGCAGTACTTC.

The chain couples TRBV13 to TRBJ2-1, with D possibly being TRBD1 (6 bases). The CDR3 runs 17 residues. The V and J ends lost 5 bases and 4 bases respectively, with 21 bases between them. Germline V lookup: CDR1 PRHDT, CDR2 FYEKMQ (reference sequence). Here the CDR3 DNA reads TGTGCCAGCAGCCTGATCGGTCCAAGGGGGTGGTACAATGAGCAGTTCTTC. Protein: CASSLIGPRGWYNEQFF.

The rearrangement joins TRBV7-2 to TRBJ1-5; the D gene is possibly TRBD1 (5 bases). Per germline, CDR1 SGHTA and CDR2 FQGNSA. With 1 base removed from V and 5 bases from J, the gap between germline ends came to 12 bases. The CDR3 has 15 residues. CDR3 region: CASSLVPWGDQPQHF. The CDR3 DNA reads TGTGCCAGCAGCTTAGTTCCCTGGGGGGATCAGCCCCAGCATTTT.

The chain recombines TRBV12-5 with TRBJ1-1; tentative D call: TRBD1 (5 bases). There are 13 residues in the CDR3. V shed 6 bases and J shed 1 base, with 9 bases lying between them. Germline V gene sequence: CDR1 LGHNT, CDR2 FRNRAP. The CDR3 here is CASGKRGNTEAFF. For the CDR3, the DNA is TGTGCTAGTGGGAAGAGGGGGAACACTGAAGCTTTCTTT.

As concerns this clonotype: One end of the junction does not line up with germline, which may come from a read error. The V gene is TRBV27, the J gene TRBJ2-1, with 8 positions matching TRBD1. Germline V lookup: CDR1 MNHEY, CDR2 SMNVEV (reference sequence). The CDR3 contains 14 residues. The CDR3 spells CASSFGQGHNEQFF. CDR3 nucleotide sequence: TGCGCCAGCAGCTTCGGACAGGGCCACAATGAGCAGTTCTTC.

This clonotype has a handful of counts. The rearrangement uses TRBV12-3 or TRBV12-4 and TRBJ1-1; D is undetermined. The CDR3 extends over 12 amino acids. The V end lost 2 bases, the J end lost 7 bases, and 8 bases lay between the germline ends. CDR3 protein: CASSLWLGEAFF. CDR3 nucleotide sequence: TGTGCCAGCAGTTTATGGTTGGGTGAAGCTTTCTTT.

V and J are TRBV27 and TRBJ2-7; a possible D gene is TRBD1 (5 bases). CDR1 and CDR2 from the germline V gene are MNHEY and SMNVEV (reference sequence). The CDR3 runs 13 residues. Trimming shortened V by 4 bases and J by 7 bases, and 14 bases separated the two germline ends. The CDR3 spells CASSSYGAWEQYF. CDR3 sequence (DNA): TGTGCCAGCAGTTCCTATGGGGCTTGGGAGCAGTACTTC.

The chain joins TRBV28 to TRBJ2-3; D ambiguous. The CDR3 is 12 amino acids. Germline V CDR1 and CDR2: MDHEN, SYDVKM. V was pared by 3 bases and J by 10 bases, with 11 bases between. This CDR3 is CASSFLARSQYF. CDR3 DNA sequence: TGTGCCAGCAGTTTCCTGGCGCGATCGCAGTATTTT.

The chain uses TRBV13 and TRBJ2-6; 7 nucleotides align to TRBD1. The CDR3 is 16 amino acids. Germline values: CDR1 PRHDT, CDR2 FYEKMQ (reference sequence). The V gene end was trimmed by 8 bases and the J gene end by 4 bases; junction bases not matched to a gene: 11. CDR3 sequence (DNA): TGTGCCAGCGGCCAATCGGACAGGAGCGGGGCCAACGTCCTGACTTTC. This codes for CASGQSDRSGANVLTF.

This clonotype was recorded a few times. The CDR3 sequence: CSVPALGPSGQETQYF. CDR3 nucleotide sequence: TGCAGCGTCCCGGCGTTAGGGCCTAGCGGCCAAGAGACCCAGTACTTC. The genes are TRBV29-1 and TRBJ2-5; 7 bases match TRBD2. Germline loops: CDR1 SQVTM, CDR2 ANQGSEA. V shed 6 bases and J 1 base; nucleotides not matched to a gene: 14. The CDR3 runs to 16 residues. The full variable domain, rest sourced from reference TRBV29-1 and TRBJ2-5, is SAVISQKPSRDICQRGTSLTIQCQVDSQVTMMFWYRQQPGQSLTLIATANQGSEATYESGFVIDKFPISRPNLTFSTLTVSNMSPEDSSIYLCSVPALGPSGQETQYFGPGTRLLVL.

This clonotype was recorded a few times. The V and J genes are TRBV3-1 and TRBJ1-6; tentative D call: TRBD1 (6 bases). The CDR3 spans 18 residues. Looked up from germline, CDR1 is LGHDT and CDR2 is YNNKEL (reference sequence). The V end was cut by 4 bases, the J end by 7 bases, with 23 bases between. The CDR3, as DNA: TGTGCCAGCAGCCCAATTCTCTCCGGACAGCTCGTCAATTCACCCCTCCACTTT. Translation: CASSPILSGQLVNSPLHF.

This clonotype has a handful of counts. The chain couples TRBV10-3 to TRBJ1-6; no definite D call. V lost 5 bases and J lost 6, with 11 bases in between. Germline V gene sequence: CDR1 ENHRY, CDR2 SYGVKD. There are 14 residues in the CDR3. The CDR3: CAISRDTSNSPLHF. The CDR3 coding sequence is TGTGCCATCAGTAGAGACACGAGTAATTCACCCCTCCACTTT.

V is TRBV20-1 and J is TRBJ2-3; 14 nucleotides agree with TRBD2. There are 16 residues in the CDR3. Germline-derived CDR1 and CDR2 are DFQATT and SNEGSKA (reference sequence). V was pared by 5 bases and J by 6 bases, with 10 bases of the junction left unmatched. CDR3 protein: CSALNPGLAGADTQYF. As DNA, the CDR3 is TGCAGTGCTCTAAATCCGGGACTAGCGGGAGCTGATACGCAGTATTTT.

The chain has TRBV6-5 and TRBJ2-5; D remains ambiguous. This CDR3 is 14 amino acids long. V was trimmed by 7 bases and J by 5 bases, leaving 17 bases between them. Per the germline V gene, CDR1 is MNHEY and CDR2 is SVGAGI. DNA of the CDR3: TGTGCCAGCAAGGCTGGCTGGCTGGGGGAGACCCAGTACTTC. Translating it yields CASKAGWLGETQYF.

This clonotype was seen more than once but under ten times. The chain recombines TRBV10-2 with TRBJ2-3; D unresolved. This CDR3 spans 11 amino acids. From germline, CDR1 is WSHSY and CDR2 SAAADI. V was clipped by 4 bases and J by 7 bases, with 6 bases between them. CDR3 sequence reads: CASSARNTQYF. The DNA for the CDR3 is TGCGCCAGCAGTGCTAGAAATACGCAGTATTTT.